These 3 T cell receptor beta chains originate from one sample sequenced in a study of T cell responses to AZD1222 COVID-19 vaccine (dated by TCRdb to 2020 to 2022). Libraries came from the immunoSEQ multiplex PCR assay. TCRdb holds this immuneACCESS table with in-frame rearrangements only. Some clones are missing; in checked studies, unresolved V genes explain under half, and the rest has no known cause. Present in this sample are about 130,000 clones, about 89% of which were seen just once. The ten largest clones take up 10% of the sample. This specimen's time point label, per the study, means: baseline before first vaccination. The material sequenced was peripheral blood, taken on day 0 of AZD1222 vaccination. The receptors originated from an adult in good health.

The DNA for the CDR3 is TGTGCCAGCAGCACACAGGGGATTTTCCACGAGCAGTACTTC. Translation: CASSTQGIFHEQYF. This chain joins TRBV5-4 and TRBJ2-7; 7 bases line up with TRBD1. The CDR3 contains 14 residues. Germline CDR1 and CDR2: SGHNT and YYREEE (reference sequence). Unmatched junction bases numbered 9, after V lost 4 bases and J lost 5 bases.

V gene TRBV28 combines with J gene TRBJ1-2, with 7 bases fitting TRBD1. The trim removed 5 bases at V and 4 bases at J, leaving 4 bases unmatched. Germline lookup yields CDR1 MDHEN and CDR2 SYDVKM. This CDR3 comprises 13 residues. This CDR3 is CASSPGGVYGYTF. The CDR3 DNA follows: TGTGCCAGCAGTCCAGGGGGGGTCTATGGCTACACCTTC.

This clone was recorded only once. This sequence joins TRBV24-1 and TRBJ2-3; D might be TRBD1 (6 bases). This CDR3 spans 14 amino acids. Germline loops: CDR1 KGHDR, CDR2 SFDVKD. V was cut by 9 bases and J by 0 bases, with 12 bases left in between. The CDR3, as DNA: TGTGCCACCGGGAGAGGGGGTAGCACAGATACGCAGTATTTT. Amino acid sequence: CATGRGGSTDTQYF.